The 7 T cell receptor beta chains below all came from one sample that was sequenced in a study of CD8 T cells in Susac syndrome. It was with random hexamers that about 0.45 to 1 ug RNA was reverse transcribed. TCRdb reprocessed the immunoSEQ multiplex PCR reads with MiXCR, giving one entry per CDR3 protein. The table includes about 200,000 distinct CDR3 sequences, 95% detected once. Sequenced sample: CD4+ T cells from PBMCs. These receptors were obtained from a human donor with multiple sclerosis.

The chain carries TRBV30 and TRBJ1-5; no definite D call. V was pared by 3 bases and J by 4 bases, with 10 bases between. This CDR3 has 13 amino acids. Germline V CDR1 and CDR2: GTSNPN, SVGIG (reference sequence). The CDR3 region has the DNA TGTGCCTGGAGCCTTGAGCCGAATCAGCCCCAGCATTTT. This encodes CAWSLEPNQPQHF.

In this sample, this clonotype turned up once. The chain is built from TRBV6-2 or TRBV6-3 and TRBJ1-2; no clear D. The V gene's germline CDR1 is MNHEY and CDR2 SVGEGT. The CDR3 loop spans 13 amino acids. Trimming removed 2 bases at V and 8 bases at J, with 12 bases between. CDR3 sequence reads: CASSYVAGSGYTF. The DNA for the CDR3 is TGTGCCAGCAGTTACGTTGCGGGGAGCGGCTACACCTTC.

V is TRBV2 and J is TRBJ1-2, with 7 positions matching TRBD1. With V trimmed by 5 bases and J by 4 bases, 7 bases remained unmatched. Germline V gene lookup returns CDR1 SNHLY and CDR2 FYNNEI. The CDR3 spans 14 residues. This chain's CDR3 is CASSLGQRLYGYTF. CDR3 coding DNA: TGTGCCAGCAGTTTGGGACAGAGACTCTATGGCTACACCTTC.

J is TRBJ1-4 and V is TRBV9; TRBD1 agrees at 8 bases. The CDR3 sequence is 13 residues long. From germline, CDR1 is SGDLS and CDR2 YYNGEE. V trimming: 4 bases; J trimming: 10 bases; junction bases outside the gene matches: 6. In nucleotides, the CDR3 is TGTGCCAGCAGCTTCGACAGGGGCGGAAAACTGTTTTTT. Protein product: CASSFDRGGKLFF. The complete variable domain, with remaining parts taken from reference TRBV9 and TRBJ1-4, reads DSGVTQTPKHLITATGQRVTLRCSPRSGDLSVYWYQQSLDQGLQFLIQYYNGEERAKGNILERFSAQQFPDLHSELNLSSLELGDSALYFCASSFDRGGKLFFGSGTQLSVL.

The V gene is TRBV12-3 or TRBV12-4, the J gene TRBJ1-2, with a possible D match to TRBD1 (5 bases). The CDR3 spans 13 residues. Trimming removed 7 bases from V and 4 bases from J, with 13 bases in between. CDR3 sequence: CASTRGGVYGYTF. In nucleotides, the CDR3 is TGTGCCAGCACAAGGGGCGGAGTCTATGGCTACACCTTC.

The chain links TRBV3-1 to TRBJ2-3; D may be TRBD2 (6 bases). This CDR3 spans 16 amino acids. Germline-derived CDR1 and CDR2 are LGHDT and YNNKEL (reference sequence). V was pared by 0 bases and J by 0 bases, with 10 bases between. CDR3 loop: CASSQDLGTSTDTQYF. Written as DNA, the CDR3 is TGTGCCAGCAGCCAAGATCTCGGGACTAGCACAGATACGCAGTATTTT.

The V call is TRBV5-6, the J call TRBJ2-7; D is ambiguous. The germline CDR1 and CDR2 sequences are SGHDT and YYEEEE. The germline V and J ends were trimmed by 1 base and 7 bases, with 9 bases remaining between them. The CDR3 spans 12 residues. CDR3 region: CASSLPQLEQYF. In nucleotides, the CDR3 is TGTGCCAGCAGCTTGCCCCAGCTTGAGCAGTACTTC.